Listed below are T cell receptor beta chains from one sample, sequenced in a study of pediatric ulcerative colitis. The assay was immunoSEQ multiplex PCR, and TCRdb's table has in-frame clones only and misses some. The data show tens of thousands of clones, with 85% to 90% seen just once and roughly 3% held by the top ten. The sample taken for sequencing was blood. Every receptor here comes from a boy aged 10-17 years with severe ulcerative colitis. CDR3s include the opening cysteine and the closing phenylalanine or tryptophan. Fields, in order: D gene, clone size, J gene, V gene, CDR3 protein, CDR3 DNA. The D gene is left open where the match is weak. The size of a clone is reported for some rows only, either as once, few or many, or as a class for expanded clones.

d_call: TRBD2
clone_size: NA
j_call: TRBJ2-3
v_call: TRBV10-3
cdr3_aa: CAISEPGTSGRLPSTDTQYF
cdr3_nt: TGTGCCATCAGTGAGCCAGGGACTAGCGGGAGGTTGCCTAGCACAGATACGCAGTATTTT

d_call: NA
clone_size: NA
j_call: TRBJ1-5
v_call: TRBV6-5
cdr3_aa: CASSTDRTNQPQHF
cdr3_nt: TGTGCCAGCAGCACCGACAGGACCAATCAGCCCCAGCATTTT

d_call: TRBD2
clone_size: once
j_call: TRBJ2-3
v_call: TRBV29-1
cdr3_aa: CSVGGGLAELSTDTQYF
cdr3_nt: TGCAGCGTTGGGGGGGGACTAGCGGAACTTAGCACAGATACGCAGTATTTT

d_call: NA
clone_size: NA
j_call: TRBJ1-1
v_call: TRBV11-3
cdr3_aa: CASSLDFVGEAFF
cdr3_nt: TGTGCCAGCAGCTTAGACTTCGTAGGAGAAGCTTTCTTT

d_call: NA
clone_size: once
j_call: TRBJ2-7
v_call: TRBV5-1
cdr3_aa: CASRPTGARDYEQYF
cdr3_nt: TGCGCCAGCAGGCCCACAGGGGCGCGGGACTACGAGCAGTACTTC

d_call: NA
clone_size: NA
j_call: TRBJ2-7
v_call: TRBV25-1
cdr3_aa: CASSELSAGRYEQYF
cdr3_nt: TGTGCCAGCAGTGAACTCAGCGCAGGGAGGTACGAGCAGTACTTC

d_call: NA
clone_size: NA
j_call: TRBJ2-1
v_call: TRBV5-6
cdr3_aa: CASSDGYNEQFF
cdr3_nt: TGTGCCAGCAGCGACGGCTACAATGAGCAGTTCTTC

d_call: TRBD2
clone_size: NA
j_call: TRBJ2-7
v_call: TRBV11-3
cdr3_aa: CASSLLVGETSGRYEQYF
cdr3_nt: TGTGCCAGCAGCTTACTCGTGGGGGAGACTAGCGGGAGATACGAGCAGTACTTC

d_call: NA
clone_size: NA
j_call: TRBJ1-3
v_call: TRBV5-4
cdr3_aa: CASSHASGNTIYF
cdr3_nt: TGTGCCAGCAGCCACGCGTCTGGAAACACCATATATTTT

d_call: NA
clone_size: NA
j_call: TRBJ1-2
v_call: TRBV30
cdr3_aa: CAWTILQGGHGYTF
cdr3_nt: TGTGCCTGGACCATTCTACAGGGCGGCCATGGCTACACCTTC

d_call: TRBD2
clone_size: NA
j_call: TRBJ2-7
v_call: TRBV29-1
cdr3_aa: CSVRDTGLAGGAYEQYF
cdr3_nt: TGCAGCGTTAGGGATACGGGACTAGCGGGAGGTGCGTACGAGCAGTACTTC

d_call: NA
clone_size: NA
j_call: TRBJ2-7
v_call: TRBV11-2
cdr3_aa: CASSLRWGYEQYF
cdr3_nt: TGTGCCAGCAGCTTACGGTGGGGCTACGAGCAGTACTTC

d_call: TRBD2
clone_size: NA
j_call: TRBJ2-6
v_call: TRBV18
cdr3_aa: CASSPGLAGGMSSGANVLTF
cdr3_nt: TGTGCCAGCTCACCGGGACTAGCGGGAGGAATGAGCTCTGGGGCCAACGTCCTGACTTTC

d_call: NA
clone_size: NA
j_call: TRBJ2-2
v_call: TRBV4-3
cdr3_aa: CASSQDRAPGELFF
cdr3_nt: TGCGCCAGCAGCCAAGATAGGGCCCCCGGGGAGCTGTTTTTT

d_call: NA
clone_size: NA
j_call: TRBJ1-3
v_call: TRBV18
cdr3_aa: CASSPIRTGQTGNTIYF
cdr3_nt: TGTGCCAGCTCACCAATCAGAACAGGACAAACCGGAAACACCATATATTTT

d_call: TRBD2
clone_size: NA
j_call: TRBJ2-1
v_call: TRBV19
cdr3_aa: CASSMGLSLGFNEQFF
cdr3_nt: TGTGCCAGTAGTATGGGACTAAGCCTCGGGTTTAATGAGCAGTTCTTC

d_call: NA
clone_size: once
j_call: TRBJ2-1
v_call: TRBV7-9
cdr3_aa: CASSLTLYNEQFF
cdr3_nt: TGTGCCAGCAGCTTAACGTTATACAATGAGCAGTTCTTC

d_call: NA
clone_size: few
j_call: TRBJ1-3
v_call: TRBV9
cdr3_aa: CASSVGWDSGNTIYF
cdr3_nt: TGTGCCAGCAGCGTAGGATGGGACTCTGGAAACACCATATATTTT

d_call: TRBD2
clone_size: once
j_call: TRBJ2-1
v_call: TRBV19
cdr3_aa: CASRVGAGGRNEQFF
cdr3_nt: TGTGCCAGCCGAGTAGGAGCGGGAGGGCGGAATGAGCAGTTCTTC

d_call: TRBD2
clone_size: NA
j_call: TRBJ2-1
v_call: TRBV7-9
cdr3_aa: CASTPEAGVLDEQFF
cdr3_nt: TGTGCCAGCACCCCGGAGGCGGGAGTACTAGATGAGCAGTTCTTC

d_call: TRBD1
clone_size: NA
j_call: TRBJ1-2
v_call: TRBV6-1
cdr3_aa: CASETQQGHGYTF
cdr3_nt: TGTGCCAGCGAAACACAACAGGGGCATGGCTACACCTTC

d_call: NA
clone_size: NA
j_call: TRBJ1-1
v_call: TRBV6-1
cdr3_aa: CASSFRWTEAFF
cdr3_nt: TGTGCCAGCAGTTTTAGGTGGACTGAAGCTTTCTTT

d_call: TRBD1
clone_size: NA
j_call: TRBJ2-5
v_call: TRBV5-6
cdr3_aa: CASSWTGRVGTQYF
cdr3_nt: TGTGCCAGCAGCTGGACAGGGAGAGTTGGGACCCAGTACTTC

d_call: TRBD2
clone_size: NA
j_call: TRBJ2-1
v_call: TRBV10-3
cdr3_aa: CATSGTSGGNEQFF
cdr3_nt: TGTGCCACGTCCGGGACTAGTGGGGGGAATGAGCAGTTCTTC

d_call: TRBD1
clone_size: few
j_call: TRBJ1-3
v_call: TRBV5-4
cdr3_aa: CASSLQGDGNTIYF
cdr3_nt: TGTGCCAGCAGCTTGCAGGGGGACGGAAACACCATATATTTT

d_call: NA
clone_size: NA
j_call: TRBJ1-3
v_call: TRBV18
cdr3_aa: CASSPMEAPRAGNTIYF
cdr3_nt: TGTGCCAGCTCACCAATGGAGGCCCCTAGGGCCGGAAACACCATATATTTT

d_call: TRBD2
clone_size: NA
j_call: TRBJ2-5
v_call: TRBV15
cdr3_aa: CATSRGSGTSGSIGETQYF
cdr3_nt: TGTGCCACCAGCAGAGGCTCCGGGACTAGCGGGAGTATAGGAGAGACCCAGTACTTC

d_call: NA
clone_size: NA
j_call: TRBJ2-5
v_call: TRBV5-4
cdr3_aa: CASSLAGSQETQYF
cdr3_nt: TGTGCCAGCAGCTTGGCGGGGTCCCAAGAGACCCAGTACTTC

d_call: TRBD2
clone_size: NA
j_call: TRBJ2-2
v_call: TRBV29-1
cdr3_aa: CSVIGTSSTGELFF
cdr3_nt: TGCAGCGTTATCGGGACTAGTAGCACCGGGGAGCTGTTTTTT

d_call: TRBD1
clone_size: NA
j_call: TRBJ2-1
v_call: TRBV7-6
cdr3_aa: CASSTLTGKRFF
cdr3_nt: TGTGCCAGCAGCACCCTGACAGGGAAAAGGTTCTTC

d_call: NA
clone_size: NA
j_call: TRBJ2-1
v_call: TRBV5-6
cdr3_aa: CASSLSTFKTWGRNEQFF
cdr3_nt: TGTGCCAGCAGCTTGTCGACTTTCAAGACCTGGGGACGAAATGAGCAGTTCTTC

d_call: NA
clone_size: NA
j_call: TRBJ2-1
v_call: TRBV7-6
cdr3_aa: CASSLSEGNEQFF
cdr3_nt: TGTGCCAGCAGCTTATCGGAAGGGAATGAGCAGTTCTTC

d_call: TRBD1
clone_size: NA
j_call: TRBJ1-2
v_call: TRBV5-1
cdr3_aa: CASSDSLQGETYGYTF
cdr3_nt: TGCGCCAGCAGCGATTCCTTACAGGGGGAGACTTATGGCTACACCTTC

d_call: NA
clone_size: NA
j_call: TRBJ1-2
v_call: TRBV19
cdr3_aa: CASSSGIANYGYTF
cdr3_nt: TGTGCCAGTAGTTCCGGGATCGCGAACTATGGCTACACCTTC

d_call: NA
clone_size: NA
j_call: TRBJ2-7
v_call: TRBV5-1
cdr3_aa: CASSLDLSSYEQYF
cdr3_nt: TGCGCCAGCAGCTTAGACCTCAGCTCCTACGAGCAGTACTTC

d_call: NA
clone_size: NA
j_call: TRBJ2-1
v_call: TRBV7-8
cdr3_aa: CASSASERRGGEQFF
cdr3_nt: TGTGCCAGCAGTGCATCTGAACGCAGGGGGGGTGAGCAGTTCTTC

d_call: NA
clone_size: NA
j_call: TRBJ2-5
v_call: TRBV29-1
cdr3_aa: CSVAGGEQETQYF
cdr3_nt: TGCAGCGTTGCTGGGGGAGAACAAGAGACCCAGTACTTC

d_call: NA
clone_size: NA
j_call: TRBJ2-7
v_call: TRBV6-5
cdr3_aa: CASSYSGGPYYEQYF
cdr3_nt: TGTGCCAGCAGTTACTCGGGGGGGCCCTACTACGAGCAGTACTTC

d_call: TRBD2
clone_size: NA
j_call: TRBJ2-2
v_call: TRBV19
cdr3_aa: CASSRAAGGDPNTGELFF
cdr3_nt: TGTGCCAGTAGCCGGGCGGCGGGAGGCGACCCAAACACCGGGGAGCTGTTTTTT

d_call: TRBD2
clone_size: NA
j_call: TRBJ2-7
v_call: TRBV6-6
cdr3_aa: CASSYAGGWGEQYF
cdr3_nt: TGTGCCAGCAGTTATGCGGGAGGATGGGGCGAGCAGTACTTC

d_call: NA
clone_size: NA
j_call: TRBJ2-7
v_call: TRBV2
cdr3_aa: CASSGSDSQAYEQYF
cdr3_nt: TGTGCCAGCAGTGGTTCGGACTCACAAGCCTACGAGCAGTACTTC

d_call: NA
clone_size: NA
j_call: TRBJ2-3
v_call: TRBV7-9
cdr3_aa: CASSLAGAFPSTDTQYF
cdr3_nt: TGTGCCAGCAGCCTAGCAGGAGCGTTCCCTAGCACAGATACGCAGTATTTT

d_call: NA
clone_size: NA
j_call: TRBJ2-7
v_call: TRBV13
cdr3_aa: CASSLPRWPPEF
cdr3_nt: TGTGCCAGCAGCCTCCCAAGGTGGCCTCCTGAGTTC

d_call: TRBD2
clone_size: NA
j_call: TRBJ2-1
v_call: TRBV6-6
cdr3_aa: CAGIGTKETCNEQFF
cdr3_nt: TGTGCCGGAATCGGGACTAAAGAAACATGCAATGAGCAGTTCTTC

d_call: NA
clone_size: few
j_call: TRBJ1-2
v_call: TRBV14
cdr3_aa: CASSQGLGRDSWGYTF
cdr3_nt: TGTGCCAGCAGCCAAGGTCTGGGGAGAGACAGTTGGGGCTACACCTTC

d_call: NA
clone_size: NA
j_call: TRBJ1-1
v_call: TRBV10-1
cdr3_aa: CASSEDMVRTEAFF
cdr3_nt: TGCGCCAGCAGTGAAGACATGGTTCGGACTGAAGCTTTCTTT

d_call: NA
clone_size: NA
j_call: TRBJ1-1
v_call: TRBV4-2
cdr3_aa: CASSQEGGGHIMNTEAFF
cdr3_nt: TGTGCCAGCAGCCAAGAGGGCGGGGGGCACATCATGAACACTGAAGCTTTCTTT

d_call: NA
clone_size: few
j_call: TRBJ2-7
v_call: TRBV5-4
cdr3_aa: CASSSPTTPSYEQYF
cdr3_nt: TGTGCCAGCAGCTCACCAACGACACCCTCCTACGAGCAGTACTTC